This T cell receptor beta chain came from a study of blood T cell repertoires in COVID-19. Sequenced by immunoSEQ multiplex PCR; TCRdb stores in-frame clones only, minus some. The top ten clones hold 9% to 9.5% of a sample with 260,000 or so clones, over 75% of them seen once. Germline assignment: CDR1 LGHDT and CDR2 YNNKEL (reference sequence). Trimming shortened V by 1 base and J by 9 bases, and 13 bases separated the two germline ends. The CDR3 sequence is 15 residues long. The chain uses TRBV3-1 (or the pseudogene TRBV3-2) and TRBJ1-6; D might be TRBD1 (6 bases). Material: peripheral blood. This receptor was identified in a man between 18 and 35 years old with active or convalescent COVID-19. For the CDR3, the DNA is TGTGCCAGCAGCCAAGGTCGGGCAGGGGTTTCACCCCTCCACTTT. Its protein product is CASSQGRAGVSPLHF.